A single sample is the source of the 32 T cell receptor beta chains below, sequenced in a study of cytomegalovirus exposure and HLA in healthy donors. The PCR was carried out with 60 Vbeta primers and 13 Jbeta primers. The protocol was immunoSEQ multiplex PCR, while the TCRdb copy is restricted to in-frame clones and leaves out a portion. The sample lists about 140,000 clones; more than 60% were seen once. Sequencing used PBMCs. The receptors originated from a male donor in good health and CMV-seronegative.

CDR3 nucleotide sequence: TGTGCCAGCAGTCGTCGGGGGGGAGAGACCCAGTACTTC. Translation gives CASSRRGGETQYF. The chain couples TRBV6-5 to TRBJ2-5; the match to TRBD2 covers 8 bases. The germline CDR1 and CDR2 sequences are MNHEY and SVGAGI. V gave up 5 bases and J gave up 4 bases; unmatched junction bases: 3. This CDR3 spans 13 amino acids.

The rearrangement joins TRBV7-2 to TRBJ1-2; D is undetermined. This CDR3 spans 13 amino acids. Per germline, CDR1 SGHTA and CDR2 FQGNSA. V was shortened by 5 bases and J by 1 base, with 8 bases between the two germline ends. CDR3 coding DNA: TGTGCCAGCAGCGACGGAGATAACTATGGCTACACCTTC. Translation: CASSDGDNYGYTF.

The rearrangement uses TRBV4-1 and TRBJ1-4; 8 bases are shared with TRBD1. Germline-derived CDR1 and CDR2 are MGHRA and YSYEKL. The CDR3 is made up of 14 amino acids. J gave up 8 bases and V 6 bases, and 8 bases lay outside the gene matches. The CDR3 nucleotides read TGCGCCAGCAGTCGGACAGGGTTAAGGGAAAAACTGTTTTTT. Translation gives CASSRTGLREKLFF.

The genes are TRBV5-1 and TRBJ1-1; 7 positions match TRBD1. CDR3 size: 14 residues. CDR1 is SGHRS, CDR2 YFSETQ, per germline. J was trimmed by 8 bases and V by 0 bases; bases with no gene match: 7. DNA of the CDR3: TGCGCCAGCAGCTTGGTTGAGGGGGCGGCGGAAGCTTTCTTT. Amino acid sequence: CASSLVEGAAEAFF.

The chain joins TRBV11-3 to TRBJ2-7, with a weak D call TRBD2 (5 bases). In germline, CDR1 is SGHNT, CDR2 YENEEA. The V end lost 0 bases, the J end lost 7 bases, and 13 bases lay between the germline ends. The CDR3 loop spans 14 amino acids. In DNA, the CDR3 is TGTGCCAGCAGCTTAGATAAGGGAAGGAGGGAGCAGTACTTC. It codes for CASSLDKGRREQYF.

This sequence joins TRBV14 and TRBJ2-5; D is uncertain. The CDR3 extends over 13 amino acids. Looked up from germline, CDR1 is SGHDN and CDR2 is FVKESK. V gave up 4 bases and J gave up 4 bases, with 10 bases separating them. The CDR3 DNA follows: TGTGCCAGCAGCCCGGCGAGGATAGAGACCCAGTACTTC. Its translation: CASSPARIETQYF.

This chain links TRBV6-5 with TRBJ2-3; 8 positions agree with TRBD2. Trimming removed 6 bases from V and 6 bases from J; junction bases left unmatched: 8. Per the germline V gene, CDR1 is MNHEY and CDR2 is SVGAGI. The CDR3 runs 14 residues. CDR3 in amino acids: CASSPPGGADTQYF. In DNA form, the CDR3 reads TGTGCCAGCAGCCCTCCCGGGGGGGCGGATACGCAGTATTTT.

This sequence joins TRBV4-1 and TRBJ1-3; the D gene is possibly TRBD1 (5 bases). With 1 base removed from V and 0 bases from J, the gap between germline ends came to 7 bases. Looked up from germline, CDR1 is MGHRA and CDR2 is YSYEKL. The CDR3 is made up of 15 amino acids. The CDR3 loop reads CASSQVGGSGNTIYF. The CDR3 DNA reads as TGCGCCAGCAGCCAAGTGGGGGGCTCTGGAAACACCATATATTTT.

V gene TRBV12-5 combines with J gene TRBJ1-6, with 9 bases matching TRBD1. The trim removed 7 bases at V and 7 bases at J, leaving 5 bases unmatched. The CDR3 loop spans 14 amino acids. Germline CDR1 reads LGHNT; CDR2 reads FRNRAP. Here the CDR3 reads CASETGGWNSPLHF. The CDR3 nucleotides read TGTGCTAGTGAAACAGGGGGCTGGAATTCACCCCTCCACTTT.

About this clone: Its ends do not fully match the called genes, so a read error is possible. V and J are TRBV6-5 and TRBJ1-2, with a tentative D call TRBD1 (5 bases). Per the germline V gene, CDR1 is MNHEY and CDR2 is SVGAGI. The CDR3 is 12 amino acids. For the CDR3, the DNA is TGTGCCAGCAGTACCCAGGGCTATGGCTACCCCTTC. Translating it yields CASSTQGYGYPF.

The chain couples TRBV11-2 to TRBJ2-1; tentatively, D is TRBD2 (6 bases). Germline assignment: CDR1 SGHAT and CDR2 FQNNGV. CDR3 length: 13 residues. Trimming shortened V by 8 bases and J by 3 bases, and 11 bases separated the two germline ends. In DNA form, the CDR3 reads TGTGCCAGCGGGGGGTTGGGCTACAATGAGCAGTTCTTC. Translated: CASGGLGYNEQFF.

The chain couples TRBV6-5 to TRBJ1-2, with a possible D match to TRBD1 (5 bases). The CDR3 spans 15 residues. The germline V gene encodes CDR1 MNHEY and CDR2 SVGAGI. Trimming left V 7 bases short and J 0 bases short, with 15 bases between. The CDR3 DNA reads as TGTGCCAGCACCTCCCGGCGGGGGGCTAACTATGGCTACACCTTC. Encoded protein: CASTSRRGANYGYTF.

Turning to this clone: One end of the junction does not line up with germline, which may come from a read error. This chain links TRBV7-9 with TRBJ2-3, with TRBD2 matching over 7 bases. The germline gives CDR1 SEHNR, CDR2 FQNEAQ (reference sequence). The CDR3 loop spans 19 amino acids. CDR3: CSSSLRFGRGESRTDTQYF. The CDR3 nucleotides are TGTTCCAGCAGCTTAAGATTTGGTCGGGGGGAAAGTAGGACAGATACGCAGTATTTT.

The chain joins TRBV5-1 to TRBJ2-7, with D perhaps TRBD1 (5 bases). V gave up 6 bases and J gave up 5 bases, with 27 bases separating them. The germline V gene has CDR1 SGHRS and CDR2 YFSETQ. The CDR3 runs to 17 residues. The CDR3 region is CASTISPTGTLNHEQYF. DNA for the CDR3: TGCGCCAGCACCATTTCCCCTACAGGAACCCTAAACCACGAGCAGTACTTC.

In its sample, this clone was seen a few times. This rearrangement joins TRBV7-3 to TRBJ2-7; D is ambiguous. CDR3 size: 13 residues. Germline CDR1 is SGHTA and CDR2 is FQGTGA. V dropped 2 bases and J dropped 6 bases, with 11 bases sitting between them. The chain's CDR3 is CASSLLPSGEQYF. CDR3 sequence (DNA): TGTGCCAGCAGCTTATTACCCTCGGGCGAGCAGTACTTC.

The gene calls are TRBV30 and TRBJ1-4; tentatively, D is TRBD1 (6 bases). Trimming removed 5 bases at V and 7 bases at J, with 14 bases between. This CDR3 is built from 13 residues. Per the germline V gene, CDR1 is GTSNPN and CDR2 is SVGIG (reference sequence). This CDR3 reads CAWEARGGEKLFF. The DNA for the CDR3 is TGTGCCTGGGAAGCTCGAGGGGGTGAAAAACTGTTTTTT.

The gene calls are TRBV13 and TRBJ1-3; D remains unclear. The CDR3 sequence is 15 residues long. The germline gives CDR1 PRHDT, CDR2 FYEKMQ (reference sequence). Between the trimmed V and J ends, which lost 0 bases and 3 bases, there was a span of 9 bases. The CDR3 DNA follows: TGTGCCAGCAGCTTAGGGGCAGTATTTGGAAACACCATATATTTT. Translated: CASSLGAVFGNTIYF. Supplemented by reference TRBV13 and TRBJ1-3, the full variable domain reads AAGVIQSPRHLIKEKRETATLKCYPIPRHDTVYWYQQGPGQDPQFLISFYEKMQSDKGSIPDRFSAQQFSDYHSELNMSSLELGDSALYFCASSLGAVFGNTIYFGEGSWLTVV.

V gene TRBV5-1 combines with J gene TRBJ1-5; maybe TRBD1 (6 bases). V was clipped by 4 bases and J by 2 bases, with 13 bases between them. The CDR3 runs to 15 residues. The V gene's germline CDR1 is SGHRS and CDR2 YFSETQ. CDR3 loop: CASSIQGLGNQPQHF. CDR3 sequence (DNA): TGCGCCAGCAGCATCCAGGGGCTGGGCAATCAGCCCCAGCATTTT.

DNA of the CDR3: TGTGCCAGCAGTAGACCCGGGACTAGCCCGAGCTCCTACAATGAGCAGTTCTTC. It encodes CASSRPGTSPSSYNEQFF. V gene TRBV2 combines with J gene TRBJ2-1, with 9 bases lining up with TRBD2. After removal of 5 bases from V and 0 bases from J, the junction contained 11 bases not matched to a gene. CDR1 is SNHLY, CDR2 FYNNEI, per germline. The CDR3 runs to 18 residues. Supplemented by reference TRBV2 and TRBJ2-1, the full variable domain reads EPEVTQTPSHQVTQMGQEVILRCVPISNHLYFYWYRQILGQKVEFLVSFYNNEISEKSEIFDDQFSVERPDGSNFTLKIRSTKLEDSAMYFCASSRPGTSPSSYNEQFFGPGTRLTVL.

This clone was seen repeatedly, ten times or more. The rearrangement links TRBV7-9 to TRBJ1-4; 10 bases align to TRBD1. This CDR3 is 15 amino acids long. Trimming cost V 5 bases and J 4 bases; bases outside gene matches: 4. Germline assignment: CDR1 SEHNR and CDR2 FQNEAQ (reference sequence). The DNA of the CDR3 is TGTGCCAGCAGCGCGACAGGGGGCTATAATGAAAAACTGTTTTTT. Protein product: CASSATGGYNEKLFF.

The rearrangement links TRBV11-2 to TRBJ1-6, with D maybe TRBD1 (6 bases). The CDR3 totals 16 residues. The germline gives CDR1 SGHAT, CDR2 FQNNGV. V gave up 3 bases and J gave up 8 bases, with 17 bases separating them. The CDR3 protein is CASSFRGAGDYSPLHF. The CDR3 bases are TGTGCCAGCAGCTTTCGTGGGGCAGGGGATTATTCACCCCTCCACTTT.

V gene TRBV11-2 combines with J gene TRBJ2-3; D might be TRBD2 (6 bases). Germline assignment: CDR1 SGHAT and CDR2 FQNNGV. The CDR3 contains 14 residues. The germline V and J ends were trimmed by 7 bases and 5 bases, with 16 bases remaining between them. The DNA of the CDR3 is TGTGCCAGCACCGCGGGACTCTCCCGAGATACGCAGTATTTT. It specifies CASTAGLSRDTQYF.

V gene TRBV7-3 combines with J gene TRBJ2-3; D is ambiguous. The V gene lost 5 bases and the J gene lost 3 bases, with 6 bases spanning the gap. The germline V gene encodes CDR1 SGHTA and CDR2 FQGTGA. The CDR3 totals 12 residues. The DNA of the CDR3 is TGTGCCAGCAGCGCAGTTACAGATACGCAGTATTTT. As protein: CASSAVTDTQYF.

This clone was observed a few times. The V call is TRBV28, the J call TRBJ1-2; 8 nucleotides align to TRBD1. This CDR3 is 11 amino acids long. With V trimmed by 6 bases and J by 9 bases, 3 bases remained unmatched. The germline gives CDR1 MDHEN, CDR2 SYDVKM. As DNA, the CDR3 is TGTGCCAGCAGGGACAGGGACCGCTACACCTTC. Encoded protein: CASRDRDRYTF.

This chain connects TRBV7-9 to TRBJ2-3; 15 bases match TRBD2. This CDR3 region has 16 residues. J was trimmed by 5 bases and V by 5 bases; bases with no gene match: 5. Germline values: CDR1 SEHNR, CDR2 FQNEAQ (reference sequence). The CDR3 loop is CASSTGLAGGIDTQYF. CDR3 in DNA: TGTGCCAGCAGCACGGGACTAGCGGGGGGTATAGATACGCAGTATTTT.

This chain joins TRBV4-3 and TRBJ1-1, with a weak D call TRBD1 (6 bases). V dropped 3 bases and J dropped 11 bases, with 16 bases sitting between them. Germline V gene data show CDR1 as LGHNA and CDR2 as YSLEER. The CDR3 contains 13 residues. CDR3 region: CASSHRRGWYAFF. DNA of the CDR3: TGCGCCAGCAGCCACCGCAGGGGCTGGTACGCTTTCTTT.

J is TRBJ2-3 and V is TRBV9; maybe TRBD2 (7 bases). This CDR3 is built from 16 residues. CDR1 is SGDLS and CDR2 is YYNGEE in the germline V gene. V was clipped by 0 bases and J by 4 bases, with 15 bases between them. CDR3 loop: CASSVASGGPPDTQYF. DNA for the CDR3: TGTGCCAGCAGCGTAGCGTCGGGGGGCCCCCCAGATACGCAGTATTTT.

This clone was recorded once. V usage is TRBV5-8 and J usage is TRBJ2-7, with TRBD2 identical over 7 bases. The V and J ends lost 4 bases and 2 bases, in that order; junction bases with no gene match: 3. The CDR3 has 13 residues. The germline V gene has CDR1 SGHTS and CDR2 YDEGEE. The CDR3 is CASSAGVPYEQYF. DNA for the CDR3: TGTGCCAGCAGCGCGGGGGTACCCTACGAGCAGTACTTC.

This clone was observed a handful of times. The genes are TRBV18 and TRBJ2-7; 7 bases map to TRBD1. Germline V CDR1 and CDR2: KGHSH, LQKENI. The CDR3 runs to 14 residues. Trimming removed 2 bases from V and 0 bases from J; junction bases left unmatched: 1. The CDR3: CASSPGTDSYEQYF. The CDR3 DNA is TGTGCCAGCTCACCAGGGACAGACTCCTACGAGCAGTACTTC. Full variable domain (missing parts from reference TRBV18 and TRBJ2-7): NAGVMQNPRHLVRRRGQEARLRCSPMKGHSHVYWYRQLPEEGLKFMVYLQKENIIDESGMPKERFSAEFPKEGPSILRIQQVVRGDSAAYFCASSPGTDSYEQYFGPGTRLTVT.

J is TRBJ2-1 and V is TRBV19; TRBD2 matches 8 bases. Germline V gene sequence: CDR1 LNHDA, CDR2 SQIVND (reference sequence). The V gene end was trimmed by 8 bases and the J gene end by 6 bases; junction bases not matched to a gene: 12. There are 15 residues in the CDR3. The CDR3 sequence is CASSTRGGLINEQFF. The DNA of the CDR3 is TGTGCCAGTTCCACTCGGGGGGGCCTCATCAATGAGCAGTTCTTC.

The V gene is TRBV27, the J gene TRBJ2-7, with D perhaps matching TRBD1 (5 bases). CDR3 length: 14 amino acids. In germline, CDR1 is MNHEY, CDR2 SMNVEV (reference sequence). Trimming left V 4 bases short and J 0 bases short, with 10 bases between. In nucleotides, the CDR3 is TGTGCCAGCAGTTGGGGCTTCCTCTCCTACGAGCAGTACTTC. It translates to CASSWGFLSYEQYF.

The chain has TRBV5-5 and TRBJ2-2; tentatively, D is TRBD1 (5 bases). Germline loops: CDR1 SGHKS, CDR2 YYEKEE (reference sequence). V was shortened by 2 bases and J by 4 bases, with 12 bases between the two germline ends. The CDR3 runs to 15 residues. CDR3 protein: CASSLVRAFTGELFF. The CDR3 region has the DNA TGTGCCAGCAGCTTAGTCAGGGCATTCACCGGGGAGCTGTTTTTT.